Reported below is one T cell receptor beta chain. The source of the sample is a study of T cell repertoires in cytomegalovirus infection. Study at large: Matching HLA type and CMV infection were both indicated by public TCR beta signatures.

TCRdb called the reads again in MiXCR, with one record for every CDR3 protein. The table lists roughly 720,000 distinct CDR3 sequences, 35% of them singletons. J was trimmed by 7 bases and V by 4 bases; bases with no gene match: 4. This CDR3 is built from 14 residues. CDR1 is ENHRY, CDR2 SYGVKD, per germline. The chain links TRBV10-3 to TRBJ1-6, with TRBD1 matching over 7 bases. The receptor was isolated from a human donor in good health (CMV status not recorded). Some clones in this sample may be carry-over from other donors' samples. The sample consisted of PBMCs. In nucleotides, the CDR3 is TGTGCCATCAGTGGACAGGGACGGAATTCACCCCTCCACTTT. Protein product: CAISGQGRNSPLHF.